A single TCR beta chain is shown here with its context. The data belong to a study of control samples from healthy donors and cancer patients. TCRdb keeps only in-frame clones here, not all; method: immunoSEQ multiplex PCR. This sample has 75,000 to 100,000 clones, with around 86% found just once. Sequenced input: blood. The receptor's source is a woman between 50 and 59 years old in good health.

The CDR3 sequence is CSVDAPHSAHYYEQYF. The CDR3 DNA follows: TGCAGCGTTGATGCGCCTCACTCGGCCCACTACTACGAGCAGTACTTC. The chain uses TRBV29-1 and TRBJ2-7; unclear D gene. CDR1 and CDR2 (germline): SQVTM, ANQGSEA. The CDR3 runs to 16 residues. The V end was cut by 3 bases, the J end by 3 bases, with 21 bases between.